These 31 T cell receptor beta chains share one sample of origin, sequenced in a study of T cells in Graves' hyperthyroidism and ophthalmopathy. Amplification of TCR beta CDR3 regions used RNA as the template. The HTBI set primed first-round TCR CDR3 RT-PCR. One entry per CDR3 protein results from TCRdb running MiXCR on the multiplex PCR reads. The sample records about 640,000 distinct CDR3 sequences, about 14% being singletons. The sample taken for sequencing was blood. Every receptor here comes from a woman between 50 and 59 years old with Graves' ophthalmopathy.

Ten or more counts support this clonotype. This rearrangement joins TRBV20-1 to TRBJ2-7; 7 nucleotides match TRBD1. The junction had 4 bases not matched to a gene; V was cut back by 4 bases and J by 1 base. Germline CDR1 reads DFQATT; CDR2 reads SNEGSKA (reference sequence). The CDR3 consists of 13 residues. CDR3 in DNA: TGCAGTGCTACCCGGGACAGTTCCTACGAGCAGTACTTC. Translation gives CSATRDSSYEQYF.

Note on this clonotype: Sequence at one end of the junction differs from germline and may be a read error. The rearrangement joins TRBV6-1 to TRBJ1-5; D is unresolved. CDR3 length: 13 residues. Per the germline V gene, CDR1 is MNHNS and CDR2 is SASEGT. The CDR3 DNA reads as TGTGCCATCAGTGAGTCATTGAGTCAGCCCCAGCATTTT. It encodes CAISESLSQPQHF.

This clonotype was found many times. The rearrangement links TRBV30 to TRBJ2-1, with D possibly TRBD2 on 6 matching bases. Germline V gene data show CDR1 as GTSNPN and CDR2 as SVGIG (reference sequence). The CDR3 runs 12 residues. Trimming shortened V by 3 bases and J by 9 bases, and 12 bases separated the two germline ends. In DNA, the CDR3 is TGTGCCTGGAGCACCCTAGCGCCTGAGCAGTTCTTC. Its translation is CAWSTLAPEQFF.

V usage is TRBV2 and J usage is TRBJ2-2, with D maybe TRBD1 (5 bases). CDR1 is SNHLY, CDR2 FYNNEI, per germline. This CDR3 is built from 13 residues. V shed 6 bases and J shed 4 bases, with 9 bases lying between them. The CDR3 loop reads CASRQDFTGELFF. CDR3 coding DNA: TGTGCCAGCAGACAGGATTTCACCGGGGAGCTGTTTTTT.

The V and J genes are TRBV7-9 and TRBJ2-7; 11 nucleotides agree with TRBD1. The CDR3 has 16 amino acids. V was pared by 5 bases and J by 0 bases, with 6 bases of the junction left unmatched. In germline, CDR1 is SEHNR, CDR2 FQNEAQ (reference sequence). In DNA form, the CDR3 reads TGTGCCAGCAGCCGCGGACAGGGGGCGAGCTCCTACGAGCAGTACTTC. Amino acids: CASSRGQGASSYEQYF.

J is TRBJ2-7 and V is TRBV7-9; 7 bases map to TRBD2. CDR3 length: 14 amino acids. Germline loops: CDR1 SEHNR, CDR2 FQNEAQ (reference sequence). CDR3 DNA sequence: TGTGTCACGGCGGTGGGCGGGAGAAACTACGAGCAGTACTTC. Its translation: CVTAVGGRNYEQYF.

The table lists this clonotype with many counts. The J gene is TRBJ2-3, the V gene TRBV20-1; 14 bases match TRBD2. V was pared by 4 bases and J by 7 bases, with 4 bases of the junction left unmatched. The CDR3 is made up of 14 amino acids. The germline gives CDR1 DFQATT, CDR2 SNEGSKA (reference sequence). The CDR3 spells CSATGTSGSYTQYF. CDR3 nucleotide sequence: TGCAGTGCTACCGGGACTAGCGGGAGTTATACGCAGTATTTT.

The chain couples TRBV4-2 to TRBJ1-4, with 8 bases aligning to TRBD1. Germline V gives CDR1 LGHNA, CDR2 YNFKEQ. The CDR3 runs to 16 residues. V dropped 3 bases and J dropped 3; count of bases not matched to a gene: 6. The DNA for the CDR3 is TGTGCCAGCAGCCAGCTCGACAGGGGTGCTAATGAAAAACTGTTTTTT. Protein: CASSQLDRGANEKLFF.

The table lists this clonotype with many counts. The CDR3, as DNA: TGTGCCAGCAGCATCCGGACAGGTCCACTTTACACGGATACGCAGTATTTT. It is translated as CASSIRTGPLYTDTQYF. The chain recombines TRBV7-2 with TRBJ2-3; TRBD1 matches 7 bases. Trimming cost V 5 bases and J 6 bases; bases outside gene matches: 17. CDR3 length equals 17 residues. The germline gives CDR1 SGHTA, CDR2 FQGNSA.

Many counts were recorded for this clonotype. V is TRBV28 and J is TRBJ1-1, with a weak D call TRBD1 (5 bases). The CDR3 has 15 amino acids. The V gene lost 6 bases and the J gene lost 2 bases, with 16 bases spanning the gap. Germline loops: CDR1 MDHEN, CDR2 SYDVKM. The CDR3 is CASRNFRDGNTEAFF. The CDR3 bases are TGTGCCAGCAGGAATTTCCGGGACGGTAACACTGAAGCTTTCTTT.

This clonotype has just a few counts. The rearrangement joins TRBV20-1 to TRBJ2-7, with a tentative D call TRBD1 (5 bases). Trimming cost V 3 bases and J 2 bases, with 11 bases left between them. Germline CDR1 DFQATT, CDR2 SNEGSKA (reference sequence). The CDR3 extends over 13 amino acids. CDR3 protein: CSASVRVTYEQYF. The CDR3, as DNA: TGCAGTGCTAGCGTCAGGGTCACCTACGAGCAGTACTTC.

This clonotype was counted only a few times. The chain has TRBV19 and TRBJ1-5; D not resolved. CDR1 is LNHDA and CDR2 is SQIVND in the germline V gene (reference sequence). V was shortened by 7 bases and J by 4 bases, with 14 bases between the two germline ends. The CDR3 covers 14 residues. CDR3 loop: CASTIQWDNQPQHF. In nucleotides, the CDR3 is TGTGCCAGTACCATCCAATGGGATAATCAGCCCCAGCATTTT.

The genes are TRBV5-4 and TRBJ2-7; no definite D call. The V gene lost 4 bases and the J gene lost 7 bases, with 18 bases spanning the gap. CDR1 is SGHNT and CDR2 is YYREEE in the germline V gene (reference sequence). The CDR3 covers 14 residues. The CDR3 here is CASSATLVIEEQYF. In DNA form, the CDR3 reads TGTGCCAGCAGCGCTACTCTAGTCATCGAGGAGCAGTACTTC.

This clonotype showed up just a few times. The V call is TRBV29-1, the J call TRBJ2-7, with D perhaps matching TRBD2 (5 bases). Trimming pared 6 bases from V and 0 bases from J, leaving 6 bases between. This CDR3 is 11 amino acids long. CDR1 SQVTM and CDR2 ANQGSEA come from the germline V gene. DNA for the CDR3: TGCAGCGTGAGGGACTCCTACGAGCAGTACTTC. Encoded protein: CSVRDSYEQYF.

This chain joins TRBV29-1 and TRBJ2-5, with D perhaps TRBD2 (6 bases). The CDR3 has 12 residues. Germline CDR1 is SQVTM and CDR2 is ANQGSEA. Trimming took 7 bases from V and 2 from J, leaving 11 bases between them. The CDR3 region has the DNA TGCAGCGGAGGACGGGGGCAAGAGACCCAGTACTTC. Its translation: CSGGRGQETQYF.

This clonotype came up many times. V usage is TRBV7-2 and J usage is TRBJ2-2; 7 bases align to TRBD1. The germline V gene has CDR1 SGHTA and CDR2 FQGNSA. Unmatched junction bases numbered 4, after V lost 8 bases and J lost 4 bases. The length of the CDR3 is 13 residues. CDR3 region: CASDRDSTGELFF. The CDR3 DNA reads TGTGCCAGCGACCGGGACAGCACCGGGGAGCTGTTTTTT. Full variable domain (missing parts from reference TRBV7-2 and TRBJ2-2): GAGVSQSPSNKVTEKGKDVELRCDPISGHTALYWYRQSLGQGLEFLIYFQGNSAPDKSGLPSDRFSAERTGGSVSTLTIQRTQQEDSAVYLCASDRDSTGELFFGEGSRLTVL.

This clonotype was counted many times. The CDR3 sequence: CASSLIPLFSGNTIYF. Here the CDR3 DNA reads TGTGCCAGCAGTTTAATCCCACTCTTCTCTGGAAACACCATATATTTT. The genes are TRBV28 and TRBJ1-3, with D unclear. Trimming took off 2 bases at V and 0 bases at J, with 11 bases between the two ends. The length of the CDR3 is 16 residues. The germline gives CDR1 MDHEN, CDR2 SYDVKM.

The rearrangement links TRBV30 to TRBJ2-1; TRBD2 matches 10 bases. The CDR3 runs 15 residues. Germline V gene data show CDR1 as GTSNPN and CDR2 as SVGIG (reference sequence). Trimming took 6 bases from V and 8 from J; bases not matched to a gene: 13. In DNA, the CDR3 is TGTGCCTGCACTGACTCTAGCGGGAGTATCTATGAGCAGTTCTTC. It encodes CACTDSSGSIYEQFF.

This clonotype was seen ten or more times. The J gene is TRBJ1-2, the V gene TRBV12-3 or TRBV12-4, with 7 nucleotides matching TRBD1. The CDR3 is made up of 13 amino acids. Trimming at V came to 7 bases and at J to 8 bases, leaving 10 bases not matched to a gene. The CDR3 coding sequence is TGTGCCAGCACCCTAGGGGGCGCGCGGGGCTACACCTTC. It encodes CASTLGGARGYTF.

This clonotype was counted ten times or more. This rearrangement joins TRBV20-1 to TRBJ2-5; no definite D call. V was trimmed by 3 bases and J by 1 base, leaving 12 bases between them. The CDR3 loop spans 14 amino acids. The germline gives CDR1 DFQATT, CDR2 SNEGSKA (reference sequence). The CDR3, as DNA: TGCAGTGCTAGTCGGTTGGGCCCCCAAGAGACCCAGTACTTC. Protein product: CSASRLGPQETQYF.

In this sample, this clonotype turned up a few times. The gene calls are TRBV29-1 and TRBJ2-2; D unresolved. Trimming stripped 7 bases from V and 3 bases from J, with 9 bases between. The germline V gene encodes CDR1 SQVTM and CDR2 ANQGSEA. The CDR3 length is 12 residues. The chain's CDR3 is CSGGRYTGELFF. CDR3 DNA sequence: TGCAGCGGAGGACGGTACACCGGGGAGCTGTTTTTT.

This clonotype was seen a handful of times. The chain is built from TRBV6-1 and TRBJ2-7; D might be TRBD1 (6 bases). V was cut by 2 bases and J by 2 bases, with 10 bases left in between. Germline V lookup: CDR1 MNHNS, CDR2 SASEGT. This CDR3 contains 14 residues. CDR3 amino acids: CASSEQGIAYEQYF. In nucleotides, the CDR3 is TGTGCCAGCAGTGAACAGGGGATCGCCTACGAGCAGTACTTC.

V gene TRBV6-5 combines with J gene TRBJ1-5, with D unclear. Germline V gene data show CDR1 as MNHEY and CDR2 as SVGAGI. This CDR3 is 17 amino acids long. Deletions cut 0 bases from V and 7 bases from J, with 19 bases between. In DNA, the CDR3 is TGTGCCAGCAGTTACTCTAGCATAAAGAAGTCCCGGCAGCCCCAGCATTTT. It translates to CASSYSSIKKSRQPQHF.

This clonotype was observed at least ten times. The J gene is TRBJ2-1, the V gene TRBV12-3 or TRBV12-4; D is unresolved. The CDR3 extends over 12 amino acids. V lost 7 bases, J lost 8 bases, and 12 bases lay in between. CDR3 residues: CASKQEMDEQFF. The CDR3 DNA follows: TGTGCCAGCAAGCAGGAGATGGATGAGCAGTTCTTC.

This clonotype was seen at least ten times. The chain employs TRBV12-3 or TRBV12-4 and TRBJ1-4, with a tentative D call TRBD1 (5 bases). Trimming removed 3 bases at V and 4 bases at J, with 12 bases between. CDR3 size: 15 residues. CDR3 nucleotides: TGTGCCAGCAGTTTCGCGGGACGGCTTAATGAAAAACTGTTTTTT. Translating gives CASSFAGRLNEKLFF.

This clonotype came up many times. The chain couples TRBV6-2 or TRBV6-3 to TRBJ1-1; D gene uncertain. The CDR3 sequence is 13 residues long. Trimming shortened V by 5 bases and J by 4 bases, and 11 bases separated the two germline ends. The V gene's germline CDR1 is MNHEY and CDR2 SVGEGT. The chain's CDR3 is CASSITGLTEAFF. In nucleotides, the CDR3 is TGTGCCAGCAGTATAACCGGGCTCACTGAAGCTTTCTTT.

The V gene is TRBV4-1, the J gene TRBJ2-5, with 10 bases lining up with TRBD2. Unmatched junction bases numbered 11, after V lost 5 bases and J lost 5 bases. The CDR3 runs 16 residues. The germline V gene encodes CDR1 MGHRA and CDR2 YSYEKL. CDR3 sequence reads: CASSFRTSGYIETQYF. CDR3 nucleotide sequence: TGCGCCAGCAGCTTTAGGACTAGCGGTTATATTGAGACCCAGTACTTC.

The rearrangement links TRBV29-1 to TRBJ2-1; the match to TRBD2 covers 11 bases. Germline V lookup: CDR1 SQVTM, CDR2 ANQGSEA. The CDR3 has 15 residues. The V gene end was trimmed by 4 bases and the J gene end by 6 bases; junction bases not matched to a gene: 8. CDR3 residues: CSVGGRLAGPNEQFF. Written as DNA, the CDR3 is TGCAGCGTTGGGGGGCGACTAGCGGGGCCCAATGAGCAGTTCTTC.

The chain couples TRBV30 to TRBJ2-1, with 10 bases that match TRBD1. The junction had 10 bases not matched to a gene; V was cut back by 2 bases and J by 12 bases. The CDR3 is made up of 14 amino acids. Germline V CDR1 and CDR2: GTSNPN, SVGIG (reference sequence). Here the CDR3 DNA reads TGTGCCTGGAGTAGCCCGGGACAGGGGTTCGGGCAGTTCTTC. Amino acid sequence: CAWSSPGQGFGQFF.

This clonotype was recorded at least ten times. The CDR3 loop reads CASSPSRTSGEETQYF. CDR3 nucleotide sequence: TGTGCCAGCAGTCCCTCCAGGACTAGCGGAGAAGAGACCCAGTACTTC. The V call is TRBV27, the J call TRBJ2-5, with 10 bases lining up with TRBD2. Trimming took 5 bases from V and 3 from J; bases not matched to a gene: 9. The germline gives CDR1 MNHEY, CDR2 SMNVEV (reference sequence). The length of the CDR3 is 16 residues.

This clonotype came up once. A much bigger clone sits one base away, suggesting this may be a read error. The chain combines TRBV7-2 with TRBJ1-5; possibly TRBD1 for D (5 bases). V lost 1 base to trimming and J lost 5 bases, with 12 bases between them. The CDR3 spans 15 residues. Germline lookup yields CDR1 SGHTA and CDR2 FQGNSA. Here the CDR3 DNA reads TGTGCCAGCAGCTTAGGCGGTGGGGGATATCAGCCCCAGCATTTT. It specifies CASSLGGGGYQPQHF.